The present T cell receptor (beta chain) was sequenced within a study of T cells in Graves' hyperthyroidism and ophthalmopathy. Template material for amplifying TCR beta CDR3 regions consisted of RNA transcripts. The TCR CDR3 first-round RT-PCR relied on the HTBI primer set. TCRdb reprocessed the multiplex PCR reads via MiXCR and lists one record per CDR3 protein. The sample consists of 650,000 to 700,000 distinct CDR3 sequences, 15% to 20% of them appearing once. Germline CDR1 and CDR2: ENHRY and SYGVKD. CDR3 length equals 13 residues. Study-wide points: The model foresaw ophthalmopathy a median approximately 6.1 months prior to onset.

This clonotype was recorded a few times. Its antigen is unknown. One end of the junction is discordant with germline, which a read error may explain. Uncontrolled infection, other autoimmune disease, pregnancy or lactation barred patients from enrollment. Sequences were obtained from blood. The V and J genes are TRBV10-3 and TRBJ2-5; 7 nucleotides match TRBD1. This TCR came from a man aged 50-60 years with Graves' hyperthyroidism. CDR3 sequence reads: CAIKQGVGETQHF. CDR3 coding DNA: TGTGCCATCAAGCAGGGGGTGGGAGAGACCCAGCACTTC.